This is a list of T cell receptor beta chains from one sample in a study of CD8 T cells in Susac syndrome. TCRdb used MiXCR to reprocess the immunoSEQ multiplex PCR reads, holding one entry per CDR3 protein. This sample has some 400,000 distinct CDR3 sequences; approximately 89% occur once, and the top ten carry approximately 0.11%. What was sequenced was CD8+ T cells from PBMCs. The receptors were sampled from a human donor with multiple sclerosis. The CDR3 runs from the conserved cysteine through the conserved F or W. The order of the fields is CDR3 DNA, CDR3 protein, V gene, clone size, D gene, J gene. The D gene is left open where the match is weak. The size entry is marked missing in some rows and otherwise reads once, few, many or a size class.

TGTGCCAGCAGCTTCGACAGCTCTGGAAACACCATATATTTT	CASSFDSSGNTIYF	TRBV7-2	.	.	TRBJ1-3
TGTGCCAGCAGCGTAGAAGAGGTAGCGGTCTACAATGAGCAGTTCTTC	CASSVEEVAVYNEQFF	TRBV9	.	.	TRBJ2-1
TGTGCCAGCAGTGCCTCGGAGACAGGGTTGAACACTGAAGCTTTCTTT	CASSASETGLNTEAFF	TRBV27	.	TRBD1	TRBJ1-1
TGCGCCAGCAGCGCAGAACAGGGTATGAACACTGAAGCTTTCTTT	CASSAEQGMNTEAFF	TRBV5-1	.	.	TRBJ1-1
TGTGCCAGCAGTCGCACAGAGCAGGGGGCGATGGCTCAGCCCCAGCATTTT	CASSRTEQGAMAQPQHF	TRBV27	.	TRBD1	TRBJ1-5
TGTGCCAGCAGCTCGGACTACGATGAGCAGTTCTTC	CASSSDYDEQFF	TRBV7-6	.	.	TRBJ2-1
TGTGCCTGGAGTCGCGGGAGGCTGGATGAGCAGTTCTTC	CAWSRGRLDEQFF	TRBV30	.	TRBD2	TRBJ2-1
TGCAGCGTTGAGGCTGGGGCAGACTACGAGCAGTACTTC	CSVEAGADYEQYF	TRBV29-1	.	.	TRBJ2-7
TGTGCCAGCAGTATCCTTGACGACCGTGTCACCGGGGAGCTGTTTTTT	CASSILDDRVTGELFF	TRBV28	.	.	TRBJ2-2
TGTGCCAGCATCGCAAAAGGCATCTACGAGCAGTACTTC	CASIAKGIYEQYF	TRBV2	.	.	TRBJ2-7
TGTGCCAGCATTCCGGACAGCCAGAACACTGAAGCTTTCTTT	CASIPDSQNTEAFF	TRBV6-2/TRBV6-3	.	.	TRBJ1-1
TGCGCCAGCAGCCCCGCAGGGGGCAACACTGAAGCTTTCTTT	CASSPAGGNTEAFF	TRBV4-1	.	TRBD1	TRBJ1-1
TGTGCCAGTAGTATAGGGACAGGACGGAACACTGAAGCTTTCTTT	CASSIGTGRNTEAFF	TRBV19	.	TRBD1	TRBJ1-1
TGTGCCAGCAGCCCTTATAGCGGGGGGGCCCAAGATACGCAGTATTTT	CASSPYSGGAQDTQYF	TRBV5-5	.	TRBD2	TRBJ2-3
TGTGCCAGCAGCCCCCCCAGCGGGAGGGCCACAGATACGCAGTATTTT	CASSPPSGRATDTQYF	TRBV7-9	.	TRBD2	TRBJ2-3
TGCGCCAGCAGCCCCACCGGGGGGGTGGATACGCAGTATTTT	CASSPTGGVDTQYF	TRBV5-1	.	TRBD2	TRBJ2-3
TGTGCCAGCAGTTTGCGGGGCTGGGTGGGAGTAGGGCCGTCCTACGAGCAGTACTTC	CASSLRGWVGVGPSYEQYF	TRBV27	.	.	TRBJ2-7
TGTGCCAGCAGCCAAGGGTGGGGAGAAAGGTTGTTATACAATGAGCAGTTCTTC	CASSQGWGERLLYNEQFF	TRBV14	.	.	TRBJ2-1
TGCGCCAGCAGCCAGATCCGGGGTTTCGACGAGCAGTACTTC	CASSQIRGFDEQYF	TRBV4-1	.	.	TRBJ2-7
TGTGCCAGCATGCCTAACTACAATGAGCAGTTCTTC	CASMPNYNEQFF	TRBV7-9	.	.	TRBJ2-1
TGCAGCGTTGAAGACGGACAGGGGTCCAACGAGCAGTACTTC	CSVEDGQGSNEQYF	TRBV29-1	once	TRBD1	TRBJ2-7